These 6 T cell receptor beta chains came from one sample sequenced in a study of CD8 T cells in ankylosing spondylitis. Regarding the study as a whole: Blood of patients with ankylosing spondylitis appeared to be characterized by a TCR beta motif of several highly homologous variants.

Antigens for these TCRs are unknown. One entry per CDR3 protein results from TCRdb running MiXCR on the 5' RACE reads. This sample has roughly 700,000 distinct CDR3 sequences, with 15% to 20% found just once. The sample comprised blood, either unsorted or a sorted T cell fraction (not recorded which). These receptors all come from a male donor with ankylosing spondylitis.

This clonotype was recorded at least ten times. The chain has TRBV27 and TRBJ2-5; the D gene is possibly TRBD1 (5 bases). V shed 5 bases and J shed 1 base, with 17 bases lying between them. CDR3 length: 16 amino acids. The germline gives CDR1 MNHEY, CDR2 SMNVEV (reference sequence). Here the CDR3 reads CASSTLSGLSQETQYF. The CDR3 DNA sequence: TGTGCCAGCAGTACCCTCTCAGGGTTAAGCCAAGAGACCCAGTACTTC.

Only a few counts were recorded for this clonotype. The chain couples TRBV28 to TRBJ1-6; D gene unclear. The CDR3 is 15 amino acids. V lost 3 bases to trimming and J lost 6 bases, with 12 bases between them. Germline CDR1 is MDHEN and CDR2 is SYDVKM. The CDR3 DNA reads as TGTGCCAGCAGTTTGGTGGGCAGGAGTAATTCACCCCTCCACTTT. It codes for CASSLVGRSNSPLHF.

In its sample, this clonotype was seen a few times. The chain carries TRBV12-5 and TRBJ1-6; D perhaps matches TRBD1 (6 bases). From germline, CDR1 is LGHNT and CDR2 FRNRAP. This CDR3 has 17 amino acids. V shed 1 base and J shed 0 bases, with 10 bases lying between them. The CDR3 region has the DNA TGTGCTAGTGGTTTGGGGCAGGGGAGCTCCTATAATTCACCCCTCCACTTT. Translation: CASGLGQGSSYNSPLHF.

This chain uses TRBV28 with TRBJ2-7; D unresolved. Germline V lookup: CDR1 MDHEN, CDR2 SYDVKM. The CDR3 is made up of 12 amino acids. V dropped 1 base and J dropped 6 bases, with 7 bases sitting between them. The CDR3 region is CASSLYEGEQYF. CDR3 nucleotides: TGTGCCAGCAGTTTATACGAAGGCGAGCAGTACTTC. Complete variable domain (other parts from reference TRBV28 and TRBJ2-7): DVKVTQSSRYLVKRTGEKVFLECVQDMDHENMFWYRQDPGLGLRLIYFSYDVKMKEKGDIPEGYSVSREKKERFSLILESASTNQTSMYLCASSLYEGEQYFGPGTRLTVT.

This chain joins TRBV29-1 and TRBJ2-3; 9 bases align to TRBD1. In germline, CDR1 is SQVTM, CDR2 ANQGSEA. The junction had 5 bases not matched to a gene; V was cut back by 0 bases and J by 4 bases. The CDR3 is 15 amino acids. DNA of the CDR3: TGCAGCGTTGAAGATTTGGACAGGGGACCAGATACGCAGTATTTT. Translated, it gives CSVEDLDRGPDTQYF.

The table lists this clonotype with many counts. The V call is TRBV9, the J call TRBJ2-5; D is uncertain. Trimming pared 0 bases from V and 2 bases from J, leaving 8 bases between. The CDR3 is 14 residues long. CDR1 is SGDLS, CDR2 YYNGEE, per germline. The CDR3 loop reads CASSVGLGQETQYF. For the CDR3, the DNA is TGTGCCAGCAGCGTAGGTCTTGGGCAAGAGACCCAGTACTTC.